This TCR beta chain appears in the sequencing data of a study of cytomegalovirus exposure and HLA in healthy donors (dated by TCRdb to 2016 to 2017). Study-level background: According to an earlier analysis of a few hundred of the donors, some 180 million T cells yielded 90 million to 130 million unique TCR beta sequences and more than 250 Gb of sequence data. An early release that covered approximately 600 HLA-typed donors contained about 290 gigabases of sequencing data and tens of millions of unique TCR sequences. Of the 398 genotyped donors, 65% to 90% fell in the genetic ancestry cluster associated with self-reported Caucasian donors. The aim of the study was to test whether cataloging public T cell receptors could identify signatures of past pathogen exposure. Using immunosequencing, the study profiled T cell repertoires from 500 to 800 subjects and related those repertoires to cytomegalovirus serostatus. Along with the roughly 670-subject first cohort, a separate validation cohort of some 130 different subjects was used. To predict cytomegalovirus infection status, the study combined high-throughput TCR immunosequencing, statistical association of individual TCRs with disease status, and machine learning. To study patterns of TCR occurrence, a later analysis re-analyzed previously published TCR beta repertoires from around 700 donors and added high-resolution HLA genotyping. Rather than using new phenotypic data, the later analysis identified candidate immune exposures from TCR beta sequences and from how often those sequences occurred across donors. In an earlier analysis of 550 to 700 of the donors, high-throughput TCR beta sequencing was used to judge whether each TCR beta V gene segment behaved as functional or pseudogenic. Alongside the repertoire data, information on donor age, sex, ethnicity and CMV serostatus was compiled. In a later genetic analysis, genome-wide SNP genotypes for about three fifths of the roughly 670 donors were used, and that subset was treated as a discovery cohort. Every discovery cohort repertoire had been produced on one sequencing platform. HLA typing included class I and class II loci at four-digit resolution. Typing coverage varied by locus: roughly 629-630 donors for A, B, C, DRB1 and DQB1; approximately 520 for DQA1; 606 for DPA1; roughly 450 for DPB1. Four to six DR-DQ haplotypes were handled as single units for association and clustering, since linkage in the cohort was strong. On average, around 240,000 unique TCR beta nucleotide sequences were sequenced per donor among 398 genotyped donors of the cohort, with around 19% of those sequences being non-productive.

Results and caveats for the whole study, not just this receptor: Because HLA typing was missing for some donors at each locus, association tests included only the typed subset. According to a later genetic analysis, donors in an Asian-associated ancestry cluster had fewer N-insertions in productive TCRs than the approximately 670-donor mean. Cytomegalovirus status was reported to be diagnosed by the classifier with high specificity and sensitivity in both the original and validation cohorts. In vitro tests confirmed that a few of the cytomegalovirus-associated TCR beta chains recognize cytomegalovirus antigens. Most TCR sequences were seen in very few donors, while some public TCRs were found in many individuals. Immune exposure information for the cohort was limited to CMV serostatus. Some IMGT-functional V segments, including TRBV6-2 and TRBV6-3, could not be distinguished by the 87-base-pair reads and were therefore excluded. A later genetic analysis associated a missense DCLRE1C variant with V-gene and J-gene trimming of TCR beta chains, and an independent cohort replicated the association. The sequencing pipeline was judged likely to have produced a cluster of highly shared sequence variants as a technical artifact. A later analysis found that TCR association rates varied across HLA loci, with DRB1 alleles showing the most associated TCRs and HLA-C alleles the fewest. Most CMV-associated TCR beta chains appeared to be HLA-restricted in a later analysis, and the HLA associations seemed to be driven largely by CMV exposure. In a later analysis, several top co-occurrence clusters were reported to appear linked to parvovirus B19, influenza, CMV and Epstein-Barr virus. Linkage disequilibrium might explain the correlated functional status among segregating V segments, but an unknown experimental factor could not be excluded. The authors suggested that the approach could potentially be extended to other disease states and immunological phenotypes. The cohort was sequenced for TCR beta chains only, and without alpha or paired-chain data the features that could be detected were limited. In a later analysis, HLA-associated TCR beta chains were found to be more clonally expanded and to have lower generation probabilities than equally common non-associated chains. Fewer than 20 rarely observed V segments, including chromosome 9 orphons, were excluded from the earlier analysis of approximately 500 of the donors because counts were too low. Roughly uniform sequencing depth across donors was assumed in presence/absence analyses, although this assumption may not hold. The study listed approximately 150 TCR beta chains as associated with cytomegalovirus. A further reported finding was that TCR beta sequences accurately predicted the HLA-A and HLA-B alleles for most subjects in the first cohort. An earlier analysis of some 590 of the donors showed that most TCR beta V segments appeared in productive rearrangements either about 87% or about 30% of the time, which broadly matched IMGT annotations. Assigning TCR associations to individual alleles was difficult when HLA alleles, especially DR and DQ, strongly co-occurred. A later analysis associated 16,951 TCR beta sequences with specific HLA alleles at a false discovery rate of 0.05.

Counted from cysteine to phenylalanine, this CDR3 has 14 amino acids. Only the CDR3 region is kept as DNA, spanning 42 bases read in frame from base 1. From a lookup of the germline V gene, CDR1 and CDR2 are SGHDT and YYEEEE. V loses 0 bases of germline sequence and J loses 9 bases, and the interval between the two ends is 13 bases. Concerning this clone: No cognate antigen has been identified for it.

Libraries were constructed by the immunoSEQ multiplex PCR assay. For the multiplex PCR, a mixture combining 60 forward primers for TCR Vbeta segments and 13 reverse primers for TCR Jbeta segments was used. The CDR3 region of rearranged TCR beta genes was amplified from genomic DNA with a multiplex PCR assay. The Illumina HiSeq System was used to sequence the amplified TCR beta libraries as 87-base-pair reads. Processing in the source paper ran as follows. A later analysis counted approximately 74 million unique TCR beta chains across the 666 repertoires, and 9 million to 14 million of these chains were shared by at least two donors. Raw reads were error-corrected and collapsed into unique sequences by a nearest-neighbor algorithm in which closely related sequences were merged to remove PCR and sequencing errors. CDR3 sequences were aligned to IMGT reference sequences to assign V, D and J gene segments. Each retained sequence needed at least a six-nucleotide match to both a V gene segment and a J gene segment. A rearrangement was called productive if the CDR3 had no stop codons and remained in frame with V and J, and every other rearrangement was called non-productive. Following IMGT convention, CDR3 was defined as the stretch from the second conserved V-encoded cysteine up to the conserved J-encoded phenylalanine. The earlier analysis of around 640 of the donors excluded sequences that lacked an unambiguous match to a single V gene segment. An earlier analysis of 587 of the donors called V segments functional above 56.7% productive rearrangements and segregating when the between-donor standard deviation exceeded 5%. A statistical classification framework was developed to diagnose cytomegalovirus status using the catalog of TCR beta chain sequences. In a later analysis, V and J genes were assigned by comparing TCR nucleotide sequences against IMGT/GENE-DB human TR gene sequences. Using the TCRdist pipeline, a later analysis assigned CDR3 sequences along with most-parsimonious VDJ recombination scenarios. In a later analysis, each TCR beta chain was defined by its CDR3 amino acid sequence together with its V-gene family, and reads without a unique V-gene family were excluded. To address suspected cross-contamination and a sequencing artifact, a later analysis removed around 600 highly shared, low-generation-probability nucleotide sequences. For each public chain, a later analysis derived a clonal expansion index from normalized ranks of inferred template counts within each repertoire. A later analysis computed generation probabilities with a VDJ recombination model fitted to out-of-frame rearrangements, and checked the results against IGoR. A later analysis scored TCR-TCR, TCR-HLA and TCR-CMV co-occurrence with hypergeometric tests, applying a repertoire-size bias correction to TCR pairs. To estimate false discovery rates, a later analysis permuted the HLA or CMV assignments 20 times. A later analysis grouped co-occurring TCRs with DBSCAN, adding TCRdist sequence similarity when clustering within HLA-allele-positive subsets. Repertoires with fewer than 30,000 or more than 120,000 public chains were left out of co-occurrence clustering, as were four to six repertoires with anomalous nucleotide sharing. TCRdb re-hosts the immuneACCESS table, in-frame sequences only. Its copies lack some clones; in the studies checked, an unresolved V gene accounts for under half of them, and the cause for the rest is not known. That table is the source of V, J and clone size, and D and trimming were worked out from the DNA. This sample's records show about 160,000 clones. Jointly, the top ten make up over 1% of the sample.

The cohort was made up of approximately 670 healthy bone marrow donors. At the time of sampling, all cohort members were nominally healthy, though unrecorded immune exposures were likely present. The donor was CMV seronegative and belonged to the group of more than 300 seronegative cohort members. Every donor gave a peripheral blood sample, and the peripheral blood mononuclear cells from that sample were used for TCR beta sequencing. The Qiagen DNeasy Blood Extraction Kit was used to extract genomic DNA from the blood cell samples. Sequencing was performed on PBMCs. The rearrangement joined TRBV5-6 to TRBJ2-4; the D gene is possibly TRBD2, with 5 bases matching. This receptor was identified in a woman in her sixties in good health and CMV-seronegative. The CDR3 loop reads CASSLVGIGGIQYF. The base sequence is TGTGCCAGCAGCTTGGTAGGGATCGGAGGCATTCAGTACTTC.